This paragraph covers one T cell receptor (beta chain) sequence. The target antigen is unknown. This sample was taken from a study of shared clonotypes between healthy human individuals. Study summary: For every donor, three CD4 naive, three CD4 memory, two CD8 naive and one CD8 memory plates were used.

Notes on the study in general: Incomplete sequencing of sorted subsets was indicated by rarefaction despite large depth.

The CD4+ fraction was divided into a CD45RA+ naive subset and a CD45RA-negative memory subset. Method: immunoSEQ multiplex PCR; TCRdb's copy keeps in-frame clones and lacks some. The table has over 2 million clones, 95% seen once; the top ten hold under 0.15%. Germline CDR1 MNHNS, CDR2 SASEGT. The CDR3 runs 13 residues. J lost 5 bases, V lost 6 bases, and 5 bases had no gene match. V and J are TRBV6-1 and TRBJ2-7, with TRBD1 matching over 9 bases. The specimen sequenced was naive CD4+ T cells sorted from blood. Sample subset: CD45RA+ positively selected. This sequence originates from a man between 18 and 29 years old in good health. The CDR3 region is CASRATGGHEQYF. In DNA form, the CDR3 reads TGTGCCAGCAGGGCAACAGGGGGCCACGAGCAGTACTTC.